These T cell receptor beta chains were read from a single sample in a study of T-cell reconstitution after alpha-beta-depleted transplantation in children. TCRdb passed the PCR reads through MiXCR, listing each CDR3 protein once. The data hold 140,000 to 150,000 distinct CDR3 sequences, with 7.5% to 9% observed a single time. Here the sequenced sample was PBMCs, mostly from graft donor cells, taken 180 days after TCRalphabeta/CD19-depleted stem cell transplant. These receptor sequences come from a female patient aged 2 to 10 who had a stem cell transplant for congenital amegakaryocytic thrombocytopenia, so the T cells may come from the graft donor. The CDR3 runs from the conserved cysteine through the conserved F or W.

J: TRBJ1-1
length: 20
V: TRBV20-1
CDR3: CSAKGTLPWEDVLVYTEAFF

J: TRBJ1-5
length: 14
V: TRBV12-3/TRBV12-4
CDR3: CASSSQGVWQPQHF

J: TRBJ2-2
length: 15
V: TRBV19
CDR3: CASSIGGGGTGELFF

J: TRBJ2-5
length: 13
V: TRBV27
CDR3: CASRAIVSETQYF

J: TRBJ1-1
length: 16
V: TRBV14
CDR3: CASSHYDIVLNTEAFF

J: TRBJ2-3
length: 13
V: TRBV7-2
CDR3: CASSLPSTDTQYF

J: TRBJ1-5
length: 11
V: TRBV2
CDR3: CASRGFSGQHF

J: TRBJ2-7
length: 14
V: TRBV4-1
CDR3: CASSRDGGPYEQYF

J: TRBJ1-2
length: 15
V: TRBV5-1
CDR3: CASSLEGGDIYGYTF

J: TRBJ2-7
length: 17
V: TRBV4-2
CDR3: CASSQEPQGAYSNEQYF

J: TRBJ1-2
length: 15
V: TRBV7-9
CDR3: CASSLTATGVDGYTF

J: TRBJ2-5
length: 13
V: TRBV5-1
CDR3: CASTNRDQETQYF

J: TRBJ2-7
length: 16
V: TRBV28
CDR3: CASRPFTGTRVWEQYF

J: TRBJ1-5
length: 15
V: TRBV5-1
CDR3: CASSLGQAPREPQHF

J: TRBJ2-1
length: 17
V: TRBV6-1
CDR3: CASSDKDWSTPYNEQFF

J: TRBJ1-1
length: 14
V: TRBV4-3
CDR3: CASSQVVSRSGAFF

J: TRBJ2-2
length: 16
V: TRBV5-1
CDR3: CASSSGLAGVTGELFF

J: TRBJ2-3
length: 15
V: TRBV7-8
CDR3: CASSTPPGLTDTQYF

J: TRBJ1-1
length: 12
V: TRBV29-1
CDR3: CSVGQGYSEAFF

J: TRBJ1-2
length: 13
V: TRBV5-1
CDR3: CASSRGQGSGYTF

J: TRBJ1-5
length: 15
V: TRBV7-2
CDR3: CASSLAGGGNQPQHF

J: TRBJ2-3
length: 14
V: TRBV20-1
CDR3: CSARDGGQADTQYF

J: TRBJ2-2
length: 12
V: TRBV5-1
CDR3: CASSWDTGELFF

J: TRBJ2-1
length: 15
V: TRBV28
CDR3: CASSATSGVYNEQFF

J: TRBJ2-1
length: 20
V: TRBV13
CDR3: CASSSPPGTSGPKGYNEQFF

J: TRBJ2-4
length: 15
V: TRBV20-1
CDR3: CSAIAGGRGRNIQYF

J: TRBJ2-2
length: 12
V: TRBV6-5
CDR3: CASNPPAGELFF

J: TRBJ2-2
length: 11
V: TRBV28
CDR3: CASSYPGELFF

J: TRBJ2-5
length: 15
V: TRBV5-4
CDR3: CASSPRASGQETQYF

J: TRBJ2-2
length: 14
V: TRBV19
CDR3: CASTGTSVVRELFF

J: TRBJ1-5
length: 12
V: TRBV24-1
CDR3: CATQGVNQPQHF

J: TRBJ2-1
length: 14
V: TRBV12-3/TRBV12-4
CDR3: CASNPGQGPNEQFF

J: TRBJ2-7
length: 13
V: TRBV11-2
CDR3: CASSSGFTYEQYF

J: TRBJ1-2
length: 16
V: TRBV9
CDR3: CASSVGPQGGPYGYTF

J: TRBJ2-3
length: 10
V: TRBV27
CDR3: CATHPDTQYF

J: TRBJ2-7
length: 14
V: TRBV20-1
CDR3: CSANAGTNSYEQYF

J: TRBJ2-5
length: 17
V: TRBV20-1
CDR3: CSASHWSHGGGQETQYF

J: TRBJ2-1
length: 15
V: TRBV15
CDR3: CATSSDRSTYNEQFF

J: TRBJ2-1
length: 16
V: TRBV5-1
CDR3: CASSFRAGASYNEQFF

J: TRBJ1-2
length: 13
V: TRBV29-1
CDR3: CSGGPGANYGYTF

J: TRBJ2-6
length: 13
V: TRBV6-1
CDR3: CASSESWGKVLTF

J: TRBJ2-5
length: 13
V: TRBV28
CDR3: CASSLISDETQYF

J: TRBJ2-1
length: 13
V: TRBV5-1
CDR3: CASVASNYNEQFF

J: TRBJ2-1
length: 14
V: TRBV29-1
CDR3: CSVSKEFPLNEQFF

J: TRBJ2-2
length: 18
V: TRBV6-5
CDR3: CASSYSLFWELSTGELFF

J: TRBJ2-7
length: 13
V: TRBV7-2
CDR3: CASSDQGAGEQYF

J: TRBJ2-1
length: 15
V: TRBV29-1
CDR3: CSVTYWGLKGNEQFF

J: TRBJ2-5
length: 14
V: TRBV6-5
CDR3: CASTSLRDQETQYF

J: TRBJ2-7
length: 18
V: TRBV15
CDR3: CATSRDLGRALRSYEQYF

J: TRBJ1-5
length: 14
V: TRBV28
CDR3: CASRTQGLNQPQHF

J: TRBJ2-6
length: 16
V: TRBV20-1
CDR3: CSVKVESRSGANVLTF

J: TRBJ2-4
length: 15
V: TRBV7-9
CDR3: CASSLVVTGVDIQYF